This T cell receptor beta chain was captured by sequencing in a study of regulatory and conventional T cells in RAG deficiency. Study results and caveats: Patient subsets had shorter CDR3s; Omenn Treg-Tconv overlap exceeded 85%. Omenn syndrome and CID/AS patients had 80 to 100-fold fewer unique Treg TCR beta sequences, versus about 10-fold elsewhere.

With respect to this clone: Its antigen remains unknown.

Genomic DNA came from blood conventional CD4+ T cells gated CD25-low CD127-high. Sequencing used immunoSEQ multiplex PCR; TCRdb keeps in-frame clones, though not all of them. The data hold about 50,000 clones, with 90% observed a single time. This sample was shared with a second study, whose subject was regulatory T cells. In that study: Amplification used 52 TRBV primers and 13 TRBJ primers.

The clonotype originates from a human donor in good health. The specimen sequenced was CD4+ effector T cells sorted from blood.

The CDR3 reads CASSEPGLAGGTGELFF. In nucleotides, the CDR3 is TGTGCCAGCAGTGAACCCGGGCTAGCGGGGGGGACCGGGGAGCTGTTTTTT. This chain links TRBV6-1 with TRBJ2-2; 12 nucleotides line up with TRBD2. Germline V CDR1 and CDR2: MNHNS, SASEGT. V was pared by 2 bases and J by 5 bases, with 6 bases of the junction left unmatched. This CDR3 contains 17 residues.